This T cell receptor beta chain was documented in a study of T cell responses to AZD1222 COVID-19 vaccine. Study at large: Both about-4-week and about-12-week second-dose recipients were combined.

Profiling relied on immunoSEQ multiplex PCR, and the TCRdb table lists in-frame clones only, not all of them. The table records around 100,000 clones, around 90% of them present only once. Notes on the study in general: Donors in the cohort were predominantly white British and more often female, and clonal diversity was possibly underestimated.

As concerns this clone: The antigen remains undetermined.

Between the trimmed V and J ends, which lost 4 bases and 0 bases, there was a span of 11 bases. Germline CDR1 SGHNT, CDR2 YYREEE (reference sequence). The CDR3 contains 16 residues. V gene TRBV5-4 combines with J gene TRBJ2-6; D tentatively reads TRBD1 or TRBD2 (5 bases each). The receptor was derived from an adult in good health. The sequenced sample was peripheral blood, obtained on day 0 of AZD1222 vaccination. The CDR3 sequence: CASSRDASSGANVLTF. For the CDR3, the DNA is TGTGCCAGCAGCCGGGACGCGAGCTCTGGGGCCAACGTCCTGACTTTC. Together with reference TRBV5-4 and TRBJ2-6, the CDR3 gives the full variable domain: ETGVTQSPTHLIKTRGQQVTLRCSSQSGHNTVSWYQQALGQGPQFIFQYYREEENGRGNFPPRFSGLQFPNYSSELNVNALELDDSALYLCASSRDASSGANVLTFGAGSRLTVL.